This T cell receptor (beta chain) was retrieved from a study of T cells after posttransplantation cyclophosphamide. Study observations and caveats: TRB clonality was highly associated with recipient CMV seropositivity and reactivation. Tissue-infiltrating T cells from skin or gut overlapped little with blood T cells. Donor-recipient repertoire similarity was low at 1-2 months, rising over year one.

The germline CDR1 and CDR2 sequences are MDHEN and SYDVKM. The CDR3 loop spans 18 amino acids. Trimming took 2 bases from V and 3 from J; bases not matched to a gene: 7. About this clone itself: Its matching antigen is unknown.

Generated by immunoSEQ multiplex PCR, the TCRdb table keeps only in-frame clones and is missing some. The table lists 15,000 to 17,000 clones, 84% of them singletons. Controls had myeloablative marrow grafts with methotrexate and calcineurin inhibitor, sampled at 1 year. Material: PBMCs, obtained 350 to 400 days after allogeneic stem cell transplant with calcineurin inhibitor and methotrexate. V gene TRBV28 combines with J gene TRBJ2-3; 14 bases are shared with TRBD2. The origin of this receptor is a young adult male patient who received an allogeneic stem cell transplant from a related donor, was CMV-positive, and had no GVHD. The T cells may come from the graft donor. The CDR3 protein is CASSLLTSGRGPTDTQYF. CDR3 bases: TGTGCCAGCAGTTTACTGACTAGCGGGAGGGGCCCAACAGATACGCAGTATTTT.